The text below deals with one TCR beta chain. This sample was taken from a study of cytomegalovirus exposure and HLA in healthy donors. The CDR3 has 14 amino acids. The J segment lost 5 bases and the V segment lost 2 bases, leaving 4 bases of the junction unmatched. Germline loops: CDR1 MGHRA, CDR2 YSYEKL. While the first cohort had over 650 subjects, the donors belonged to the separate validation cohort of about 110 subjects. Clones were sequenced by immunoSEQ multiplex PCR, and TCRdb holds only the in-frame ones, with some missing. The sample has fewer than 120,000 clones; roughly 87% are singletons.

V gene TRBV4-1 combines with J gene TRBJ2-5, with 8 bases fitting TRBD2. The receptor's source is a woman under 30 in good health and CMV-seronegative. Input material: PBMCs. CDR3 loop: CASSQPREGETQYF. The CDR3 DNA reads TGCGCCAGCAGCCAACCACGGGAGGGCGAGACCCAGTACTTC.